These T cell receptor beta chains were read from a single sample in a study of CD8+ T cells in alopecia areata. The method was immunoSEQ multiplex PCR; TCRdb's version includes in-frame clones alone and lacks a portion of them. Altogether about 110,000 clones are present, under 65% being singletons, with the ten largest covering roughly 25%. Sequencing was performed on NKG2D-low CD8+ T cells sorted from blood. These receptors were obtained from a human donor with alopecia areata. CDR3s leave out the opening cysteine and the closing phenylalanine or tryptophan. Each record gives: CDR3 length, V gene, CDR3 protein.

>13|TRBV7-6
ASSSRTGSTDTQY
>13|TRBV27
ASSLSSGPLNEQF
>13|TRBV7-8
ASSWHRGLDTEAF
>12|TRBV29-1
SVDWTDSTDTQY
>14|TRBV10-3
AISEPLAGGHNEQF
>10|TRBV5-4
ASSLVSDTQY
>10|TRBV12-5
ASGLAGDEAF
>11|TRBV7-3
ASSPGTQYGYT
>14|TRBV28
ASSFTATSGANVLT
>12|TRBV2
ASQRGSGANVLT
>10|TRBV10-3
AISESRETQY
>12|TRBV5-1
ASRTDPAINEQF
>13|TRBV27
ASSSRQGMNTEAF
>11|TRBV21-1
ASSTQLNSGYT
>12|TRBV2
ASRSGQGNTEAF
>16|TRBV5-1
ASSLTELGFLPYNEQF
>14|TRBV11-2
ASSLEISGSQETQY
>11|TRBV4-2
ASSQAPGGGYT
>13|TRBV19
ASSPSTGGPYEQY
>10|TRBV28
ASSSDLGEQF
>10|TRBV11-2
ASSQTSGEQF
>13|TRBV7-8
ASSPKTSGVNEQF
>10|TRBV28
ASGPEMGEQY
>12|TRBV7-9
ASSLGGLYNEQF
>13|TRBV27
ASSFPGTGGREQY
>15|TRBV7-8
ASRRFEGPSSGNTIY
>11|TRBV2
ASHRGLNTEAF
>9|TRBV28
ASSFRNEQY
>15|TRBV4-2
ASSHYLQGPYFNEQF
>12|TRBV7-6
ASSSWTSDNEQF
>13|TRBV6-5
ASSLGQGERNTQY
>12|TRBV29-1
SDGTSGIYNEQF
>13|TRBV4-1
ASSPGGGLGQPQH
>11|TRBV19
ASTLGWSDTQY
>13|TRBV5-1
ASSLEGGSTDTQY
>14|TRBV30
AWSSVPGQGADTQY
>15|TRBV28
ASSLRPGPILQETQY
>10|TRBV2
ASSTGTDTQY